This T cell receptor (beta chain) was sequenced during a study of CD8 T cells in Susac syndrome. For the study at large: Among the Susac syndrome patients who underwent sequencing, about six had clinically active disease, while 8 or 9 of them were in remission.

Reverse transcription of roughly 0.5 to 1 ug RNA was performed with random hexamers. The CDR3 of TCR beta was amplified by immunoSEQ multiplex PCR across 54 Vbeta and 13 Jbeta. TCRdb independently ran MiXCR on the immunoSEQ multiplex PCR reads; one entry per CDR3 protein. In the table there are approximately 210,000 distinct CDR3 sequences, about 95% of which are singletons. CDR1 is SGHRS and CDR2 is YFSETQ in the germline V gene. Trimming at V came to 4 bases and at J to 7 bases, leaving 4 bases not matched to a gene. The CDR3 sequence is 14 residues long. In contrast to the negatively isolated CD8+ and CD4+ T cells, TEMRA cells were FACS-enriched.

This receptor was taken from a human donor with Susac syndrome. The material sequenced was CD4+ T cells from PBMCs. This chain links TRBV5-1 with TRBJ1-5; 11 bases agree with TRBD1. CDR3 DNA sequence: TGCGCCAGCAGCGTGGGACAGGGGGACCAGCCCCAGCATTTT. It is translated as CASSVGQGDQPQHF.